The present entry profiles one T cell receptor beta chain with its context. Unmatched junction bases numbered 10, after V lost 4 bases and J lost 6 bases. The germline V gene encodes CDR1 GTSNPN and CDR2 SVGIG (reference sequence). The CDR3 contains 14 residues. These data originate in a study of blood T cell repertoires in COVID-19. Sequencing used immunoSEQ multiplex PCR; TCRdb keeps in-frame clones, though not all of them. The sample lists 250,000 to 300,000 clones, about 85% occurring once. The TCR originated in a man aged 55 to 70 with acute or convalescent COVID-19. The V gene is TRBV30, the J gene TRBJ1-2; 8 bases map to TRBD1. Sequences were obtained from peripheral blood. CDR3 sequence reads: CAWTYGTGGDGYTF. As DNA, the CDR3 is TGTGCCTGGACTTATGGTACAGGGGGGGATGGCTACACCTTC.